These 9 T cell receptor beta chains were sequenced from one sample in a study of CD8+ T cells in alopecia areata. Treatment meaning: oral pan-JAK inhibitor, 5-10 mg twice daily. As the sequencing template, cDNA was produced by extracting RNA and reverse transcribing it. Produced via immunoSEQ multiplex PCR; TCRdb's table is partial and in-frame only. The table has about 100,000 clones, roughly 40% seen once. The specimen comprised CD8+ T cells sorted from blood, sampled at week 24, from a patient treated with tofacitinib. The receptors derive from a human donor with alopecia areata.

This chain links TRBV7-9 with TRBJ2-1; 11 nucleotides line up with TRBD1. Germline CDR1 is SEHNR and CDR2 is FQNEAQ (reference sequence). Trimming removed 5 bases from V and 2 bases from J; junction bases left unmatched: 2. This CDR3 contains 15 residues. CDR3 sequence reads: CASSVGQGAYNEQFF. CDR3 sequence (DNA): TGTGCCAGCAGCGTGGGACAGGGGGCCTACAATGAGCAGTTCTTC.

V usage is TRBV7-6 and J usage is TRBJ2-7; D may be TRBD1 (5 bases). The CDR3 extends over 14 amino acids. Germline values: CDR1 SGHVS, CDR2 FNYEAQ. V gave up 5 bases and J gave up 1 base, with 12 bases separating them. The CDR3 DNA follows: TGTGCCAGCAGCCCTGGAGCAGGGTCCTACGAGCAGTACTTC. Amino acids: CASSPGAGSYEQYF.

The sample holds a few counts of this clone. This chain joins TRBV7-9 and TRBJ2-7; D ambiguous. CDR1 and CDR2 from the germline V gene are SEHNR and FQNEAQ (reference sequence). This CDR3 has 14 residues. V was clipped by 3 bases and J by 4 bases, with 13 bases between them. Here the CDR3 DNA reads TGTGCCAGCAGCTTTACGGGCGAGCAATACGAGCAGTACTTC. Amino acid sequence: CASSFTGEQYEQYF.

The CDR3 DNA follows: TGCGCCAGCAGCTTGGCCGTCGGGGAAAAACTGTTTTTT. Translated, it gives CASSLAVGEKLFF. The chain uses TRBV5-1 and TRBJ1-4; D ambiguous. This CDR3 has 13 residues. Germline V gene data show CDR1 as SGHRS and CDR2 as YFSETQ. Trimming pared 0 bases from V and 8 bases from J, leaving 8 bases between.

There are a few counts of this clone. J is TRBJ2-7 and V is TRBV29-1, with TRBD2 matching 8 bases. The CDR3 consists of 16 residues. The J segment lost 0 bases and the V segment lost 3 bases, leaving 10 bases of the junction unmatched. Germline V gene data show CDR1 as SQVTM and CDR2 as ANQGSEA. Here the CDR3 reads CSVEGAGGESSYEQYF. CDR3 nucleotide sequence: TGCAGCGTTGAGGGCGCGGGAGGCGAAAGCTCCTACGAGCAGTACTTC.

The CDR3 is CASNGGLGTEAFF. The DNA of the CDR3 is TGTGCCAGCAACGGGGGATTGGGCACTGAAGCTTTCTTT. The rearrangement uses TRBV2 and TRBJ1-1; tentatively, D is TRBD1 (5 bases). V was shortened by 7 bases and J by 4 bases, with 13 bases between the two germline ends. CDR1 is SNHLY, CDR2 FYNNEI, per germline. The CDR3 covers 13 residues.

The genes are TRBV7-2 and TRBJ2-1; no clear D gene. CDR3 length: 12 residues. V was clipped by 3 bases and J by 6 bases, with 6 bases between them. CDR1 SGHTA and CDR2 FQGNSA come from the germline V gene. The CDR3 DNA sequence: TGTGCCAGCAGCTTTCCGTTCAATGAGCAGTTCTTC. This sequence encodes CASSFPFNEQFF.

This chain uses TRBV29-1 with TRBJ2-7; D is uncertain. The CDR3 runs 10 residues. CDR1 and CDR2 from the germline V gene are SQVTM and ANQGSEA. Between the trimmed V and J ends, which lost 5 bases and 7 bases, there was a span of 9 bases. In DNA form, the CDR3 reads TGCAGCGTTTCGAGTGGGGAGCAGTACTTC. Amino acids: CSVSSGEQYF.

The J gene is TRBJ1-1, the V gene TRBV30; tentatively, D is TRBD1 (5 bases). This CDR3 comprises 12 residues. V dropped 4 bases and J dropped 13 bases, with 19 bases sitting between them. CDR1 GTSNPN and CDR2 SVGIG come from the germline V gene (reference sequence). DNA of the CDR3: TGTGCCTGGACATTCCCCGCGGGAAGGGGTTTCTTT. Its translation: CAWTFPAGRGFF.